Listed here are 4 T cell receptor beta chains from one sample, sequenced in a study of beta chain features in type 1 diabetes. Isolated RNA was reverse transcribed in full, so expressed TCRB transcripts were sequenced. Produced via immunoSEQ multiplex PCR; TCRdb's table is partial and in-frame only. The sample has about 160,000 clones, approximately 8.1% seen once. The sample taken for sequencing was central memory CD4+ T cells from blood. The receptors stem from a man aged 18 to 29 in good health.

The sample holds a few counts of this clone. The V and J genes are TRBV30 and TRBJ1-2; no definite D call. Germline CDR1 is GTSNPN and CDR2 is SVGIG (reference sequence). V shed 2 bases and J shed 0 bases, with 10 bases lying between them. The CDR3 length is 14 residues. CDR3 residues: CAWSRSGTNYGYTF. The CDR3 DNA follows: TGTGCCTGGAGTAGGTCAGGAACTAACTATGGCTACACCTTC.

There are many counts of this clone. V and J are TRBV9 and TRBJ2-5; 9 bases map to TRBD2. Trimming cost V 3 bases and J 2 bases; bases outside gene matches: 8. The CDR3 has 16 residues. The germline V gene has CDR1 SGDLS and CDR2 YYNGEE. The CDR3 sequence: CASSGRILAGQETQYF. The CDR3 DNA is TGTGCCAGCAGCGGCCGGATTCTAGCGGGACAAGAGACCCAGTACTTC.

This sequence joins TRBV19 and TRBJ2-1, with TRBD2 matching 8 bases. The germline CDR1 and CDR2 sequences are LNHDA and SQIVND (reference sequence). V lost 5 bases to trimming and J lost 9 bases; unmatched junction nucleotides: 9. This CDR3 has 14 amino acids. The CDR3 region is CASSEVAGSSEQFF. The CDR3 nucleotides read TGTGCCAGTAGTGAGGTAGCGGGGTCGAGTGAGCAGTTCTTC.

The chain recombines TRBV7-2 with TRBJ1-1, with TRBD1 matching over 8 bases. This CDR3 comprises 15 residues. Germline V gene lookup returns CDR1 SGHTA and CDR2 FQGNSA. With 4 bases clipped from V and 0 bases from J, the junction kept 4 bases outside the gene matches. This chain's CDR3 is CASSWGQALNTEAFF. The CDR3 nucleotides read TGTGCCAGCAGCTGGGGACAGGCGTTGAACACTGAAGCTTTCTTT.